This T cell receptor (beta chain) came from a study of metastatic and nonmetastatic thyroid tumors (dated by TCRdb to about 2020). As for the study more broadly: Repertoires from peripheral blood and from tumor or nodule tissue samples of malignant and benign thyroid patients were compared.

CDR1 and CDR2 were assigned from the germline V gene (reference sequence) as LGHDT and YNNKEL. The CDR3 sequence holds 16 residues, the cysteine and phenylalanine included. CDR3 DNA is the only sequence kept; it has 48 bases, read in frame from the first base. After removal of 4 bases from V and 6 bases from J, the junction retains 14 bases not matched to a gene. No treatment had been received by any patient before thyroid surgery. Using T-cell receptor beta sequencing, the study looked back at clinical samples from patients collected from the early 2010s to the late 2010s. Findings and caveats that apply to the study as a whole: In both blood and tumor samples, malignant tumors were reported to have significantly higher TCR beta diversity than benign nodules.

This clone was counted many times. No antigen is known for it. Within one base of it there is no much larger clone, and no base qualities were kept. Library preparation used PCR. Reads for this sample came from an Illumina HiSeq 4000. High-throughput sequencing was used to profile the TCR beta-chain CDR3 region of each patient. The study's own analysis went as follows. Drawing on CDR3 differences between clinicopathological groups, the researchers built a classifier meant to tell apart patients with distant-metastatic papillary thyroid cancer. Repertoire diversity was assessed with the Shannon index, and tumor-blood repertoire similarity with the Morisita-Horn index. Using fastp trimming at Q25 and MiXCR clonotype assembly, TCRdb reanalyzed the public sequencing data and kept in-frame beta chains. These V and J calls rely on TCRdb rather than the paper's analysis. The sample data list under 20,000 clones, and around a third of these were observed just once. The top ten hold 8% to 13% of the sample.

The sequenced sample consisted of tumor tissue. The sequence came from a male donor with papillary thyroid cancer or a benign thyroid nodule (not recorded which). Some clones in this sample may be carry-over from other donors' samples. The chain is assembled from TRBV3-1 and TRBJ1-1; 7 bases in the middle match TRBD1. Here is the DNA: TGTGCCAGCAGCCGATCGGACAGGCCCTCTCGTGCTGAAGCTTTCTTT. It specifies CASSRSDRPSRAEAFF.